This record concerns one T cell receptor beta chain sequence. Its antigen remains unidentified. The CDR3 is 15 amino acids. Germline-derived CDR1 and CDR2 are MGHDK and SYGVNS. Trimming stripped 4 bases from V and 0 bases from J, with 10 bases between. This record belongs to a study of shared clonotypes between healthy human individuals. Study details: A donor's plate count was three for CD4 naive and three for CD4 memory; CD8 naive had two and CD8 memory one.

The assay was run at deep level. The method was immunoSEQ multiplex PCR; TCRdb's version includes in-frame clones alone and lacks a portion of them. Among some 2,100,000 clones listed, roughly 91% were seen once. Terminally differentiated effector memory CD45RA+ cells were excluded by CCR7 positive selection of CD45RO-negative cells. All the donors were Caucasian adults who lived in Nashville, Tennessee. Notes on the study in general: The authors expected sequencing depth to affect clonotype sharing among donors.

The chain joins TRBV25-1 to TRBJ2-1; D perhaps matches TRBD2 (5 bases). This TCR came from a man between 18 and 35 years old in good health. Some clones in this sample may be carry-over from other donors' samples. Sequencing was carried out using naive CD8+ T cells from PBMCs. CDR3 nucleotides: TGTGCCAGCAGTGGAGGGTTCAGCTCCTACAATGAGCAGTTCTTC. As protein: CASSGGFSSYNEQFF.